This TCR beta chain emerged from a study of T cell responses to AZD1222 COVID-19 vaccine. The CDR3 consists of 15 residues. V lost 4 bases and J lost 0, with 11 bases in between. The germline V gene encodes CDR1 SGHRS and CDR2 YFSETQ. About this clone: The antigen remains unidentified.

Measured with immunoSEQ multiplex PCR; TCRdb has only the in-frame clones, and not every one. The sample lists 97,000 or so clones, roughly 84% occurring once. Findings of the study overall: A rise in Spike-specific TCR breadth and depth followed two AZD1222 doses. Recipients of AZD1222 seropositive at baseline numbered only six or seven. Clonal diversity may have been underestimated, and the donors were mostly white British, with more females than males.

Sequenced material: peripheral blood, taken on day 0 of AZD1222 vaccination. The J gene is TRBJ2-1, the V gene TRBV5-1; D possibly corresponds to TRBD2 (6 bases). The TCR was taken from an adult in good health. The CDR3 sequence is CASSRRLVSYNEQFF. The CDR3 bases are TGCGCCAGCAGCCGACGACTAGTCTCCTACAATGAGCAGTTCTTC.